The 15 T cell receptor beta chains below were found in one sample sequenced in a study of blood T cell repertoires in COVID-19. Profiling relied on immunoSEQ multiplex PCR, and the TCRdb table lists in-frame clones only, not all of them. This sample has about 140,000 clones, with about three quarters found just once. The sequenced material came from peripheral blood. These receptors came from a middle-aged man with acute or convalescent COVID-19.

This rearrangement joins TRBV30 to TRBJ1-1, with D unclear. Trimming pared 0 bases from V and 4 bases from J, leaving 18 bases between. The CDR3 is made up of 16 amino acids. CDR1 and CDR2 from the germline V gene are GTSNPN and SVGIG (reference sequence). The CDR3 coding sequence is TGTGCCTGGAGTGTGGCCGGCGGGAGGGTGACCACTGAAGCTTTCTTT. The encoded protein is CAWSVAGGRVTTEAFF.

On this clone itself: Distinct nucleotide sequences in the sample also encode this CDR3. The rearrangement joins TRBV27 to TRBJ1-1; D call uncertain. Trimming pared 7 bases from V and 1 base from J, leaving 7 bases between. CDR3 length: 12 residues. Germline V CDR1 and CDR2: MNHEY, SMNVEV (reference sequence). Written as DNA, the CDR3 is TGTGCCAGCACCGGTAGGAACACTGAAGCTTTCTTT. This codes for CASTGRNTEAFF.

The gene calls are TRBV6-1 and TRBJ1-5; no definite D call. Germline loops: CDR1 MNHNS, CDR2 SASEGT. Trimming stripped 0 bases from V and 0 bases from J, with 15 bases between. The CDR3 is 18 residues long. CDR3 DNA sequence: TGTGCCAGCAGTGAAGCGCTTTGGAGGGCTTCTAGCAATCAGCCCCAGCATTTT. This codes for CASSEALWRASSNQPQHF.

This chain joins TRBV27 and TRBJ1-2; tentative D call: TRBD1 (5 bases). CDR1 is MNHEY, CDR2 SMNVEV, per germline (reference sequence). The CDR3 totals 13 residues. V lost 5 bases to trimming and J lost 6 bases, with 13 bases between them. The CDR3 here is CASSAYGGDGYTF. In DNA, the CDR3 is TGTGCCAGCAGTGCCTACGGGGGGGATGGCTACACCTTC.

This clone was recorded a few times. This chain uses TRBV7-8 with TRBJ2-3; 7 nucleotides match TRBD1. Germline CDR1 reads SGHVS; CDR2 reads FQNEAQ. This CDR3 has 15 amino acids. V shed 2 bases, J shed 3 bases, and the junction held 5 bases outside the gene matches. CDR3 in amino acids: CASSLRRQGTDTQYF. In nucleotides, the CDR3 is TGTGCCAGCAGCTTAAGACGACAGGGAACAGATACGCAGTATTTT.

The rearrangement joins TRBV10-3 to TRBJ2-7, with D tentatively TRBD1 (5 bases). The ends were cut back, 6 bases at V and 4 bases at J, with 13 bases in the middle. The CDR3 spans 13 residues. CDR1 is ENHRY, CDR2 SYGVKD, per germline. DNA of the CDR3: TGTGCCATCAGGCAGGGAACAATATACGAGCAGTACTTC. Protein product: CAIRQGTIYEQYF.

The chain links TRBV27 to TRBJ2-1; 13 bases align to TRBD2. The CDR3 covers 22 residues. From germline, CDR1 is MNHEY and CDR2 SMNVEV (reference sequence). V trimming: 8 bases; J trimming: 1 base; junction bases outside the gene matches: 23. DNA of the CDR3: TGTGCCAGCTGTCAAAAAACCCCGGGACTAGCGGGAATATTAAGATCCTACAATGAGCAGTTCTTC. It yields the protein CASCQKTPGLAGILRSYNEQFF.

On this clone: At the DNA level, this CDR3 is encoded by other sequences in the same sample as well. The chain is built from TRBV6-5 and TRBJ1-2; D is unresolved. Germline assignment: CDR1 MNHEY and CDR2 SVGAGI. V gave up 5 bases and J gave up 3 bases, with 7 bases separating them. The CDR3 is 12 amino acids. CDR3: CASSPRDYGYTF. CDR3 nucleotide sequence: TGTGCCAGCAGTCCTCGGGACTATGGCTACACCTTC.

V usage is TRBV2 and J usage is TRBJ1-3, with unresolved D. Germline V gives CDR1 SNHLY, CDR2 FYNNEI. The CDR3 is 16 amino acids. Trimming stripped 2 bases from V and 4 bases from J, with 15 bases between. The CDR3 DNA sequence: TGTGCCAGCAGTGAATTACGGGGATCTTTGGGAAACACCATATATTTT. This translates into CASSELRGSLGNTIYF.

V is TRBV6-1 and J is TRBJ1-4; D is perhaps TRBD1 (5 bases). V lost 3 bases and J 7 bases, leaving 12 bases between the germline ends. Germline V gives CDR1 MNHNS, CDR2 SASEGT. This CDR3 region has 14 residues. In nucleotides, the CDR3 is TGTGCCAGCAGTGATGGGAGCGGGGGTGAAAAACTGTTTTTT. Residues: CASSDGSGGEKLFF.

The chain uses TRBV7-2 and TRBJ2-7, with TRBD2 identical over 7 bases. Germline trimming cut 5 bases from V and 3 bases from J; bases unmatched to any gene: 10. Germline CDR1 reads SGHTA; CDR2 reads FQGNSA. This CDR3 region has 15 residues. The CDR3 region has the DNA TGTGCCAGCAGCGATTCGGCGGGACTATACTACGAGCAGTACTTC. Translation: CASSDSAGLYYEQYF.

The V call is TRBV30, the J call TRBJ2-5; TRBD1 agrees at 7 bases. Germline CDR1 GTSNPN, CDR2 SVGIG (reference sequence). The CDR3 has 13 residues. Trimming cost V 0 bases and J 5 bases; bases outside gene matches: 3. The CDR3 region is CAWSVKGAETQYF. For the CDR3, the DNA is TGTGCCTGGAGTGTAAAGGGGGCGGAGACCCAGTACTTC.

In DNA form, the CDR3 reads TGTGCCAGCAGCCTAACGGGACAGTGGGGAGAGACCCAGTACTTC. Residues: CASSLTGQWGETQYF. The rearrangement uses TRBV7-6 and TRBJ2-5; 7 bases map to TRBD1. Per the germline V gene, CDR1 is SGHVS and CDR2 is FNYEAQ. V dropped 5 bases and J dropped 4; count of bases not matched to a gene: 10. The CDR3 loop spans 15 amino acids.

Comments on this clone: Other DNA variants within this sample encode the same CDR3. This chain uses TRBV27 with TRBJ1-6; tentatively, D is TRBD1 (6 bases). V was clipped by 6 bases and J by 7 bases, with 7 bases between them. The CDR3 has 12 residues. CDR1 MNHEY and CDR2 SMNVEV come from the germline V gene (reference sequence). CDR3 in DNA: TGTGCCAGCAGCACAGGGAATTCACCCCTCCACTTT. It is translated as CASSTGNSPLHF.

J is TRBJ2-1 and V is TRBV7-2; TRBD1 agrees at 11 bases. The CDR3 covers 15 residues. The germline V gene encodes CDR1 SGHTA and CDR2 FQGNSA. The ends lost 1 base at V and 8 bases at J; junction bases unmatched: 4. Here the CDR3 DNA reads TGTGCCAGCAGCTTAGTCTGGACAGGGGGCTATGAGCAGTTCTTC. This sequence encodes CASSLVWTGGYEQFF.